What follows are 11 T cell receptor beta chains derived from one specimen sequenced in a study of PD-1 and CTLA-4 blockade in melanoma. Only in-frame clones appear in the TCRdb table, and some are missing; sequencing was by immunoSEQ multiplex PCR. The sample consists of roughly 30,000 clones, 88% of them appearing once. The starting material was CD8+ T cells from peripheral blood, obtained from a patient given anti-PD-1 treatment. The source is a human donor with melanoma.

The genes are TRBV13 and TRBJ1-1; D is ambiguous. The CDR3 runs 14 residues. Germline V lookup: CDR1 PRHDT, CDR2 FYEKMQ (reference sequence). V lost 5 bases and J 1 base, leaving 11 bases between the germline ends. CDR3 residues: CASSGRGWNTEAFF. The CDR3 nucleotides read TGTGCCAGCAGCGGCCGGGGATGGAACACTGAAGCTTTCTTT.

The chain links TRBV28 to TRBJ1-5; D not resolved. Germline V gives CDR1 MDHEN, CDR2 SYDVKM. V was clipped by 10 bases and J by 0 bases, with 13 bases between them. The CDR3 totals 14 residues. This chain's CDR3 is CATLPTDSNQPQHF. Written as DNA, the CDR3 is TGTGCCACCCTCCCCACGGATAGCAATCAGCCCCAGCATTTT. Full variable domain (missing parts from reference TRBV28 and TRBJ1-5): DVKVTQSSRYLVKRTGEKVFLECVQDMDHENMFWYRQDPGLGLRLIYFSYDVKMKEKGDIPEGYSVSREKKERFSLILESASTNQTSMYLCATLPTDSNQPQHFGDGTRLSIL.

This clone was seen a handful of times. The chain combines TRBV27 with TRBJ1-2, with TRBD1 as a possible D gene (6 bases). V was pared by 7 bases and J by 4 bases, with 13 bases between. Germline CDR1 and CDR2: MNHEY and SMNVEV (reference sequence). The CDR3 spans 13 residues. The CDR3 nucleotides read TGTGCCAGCACCCCAGGGGTGGGCTATGGCTACACCTTC. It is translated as CASTPGVGYGYTF.

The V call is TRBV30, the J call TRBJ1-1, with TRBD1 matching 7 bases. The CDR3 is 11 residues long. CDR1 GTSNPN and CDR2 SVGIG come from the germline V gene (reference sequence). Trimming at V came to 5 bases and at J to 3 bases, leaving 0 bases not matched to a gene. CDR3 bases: TGTGCCTGGGACAGGGACACTGAAGCTTTCTTT. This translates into CAWDRDTEAFF.

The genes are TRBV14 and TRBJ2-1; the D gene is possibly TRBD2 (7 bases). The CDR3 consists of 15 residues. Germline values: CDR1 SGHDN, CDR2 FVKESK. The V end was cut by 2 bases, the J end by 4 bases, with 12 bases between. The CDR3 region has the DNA TGTGCCAGCAGCCAACAAGGGAGGGGGTACAATGAGCAGTTCTTC. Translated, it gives CASSQQGRGYNEQFF.

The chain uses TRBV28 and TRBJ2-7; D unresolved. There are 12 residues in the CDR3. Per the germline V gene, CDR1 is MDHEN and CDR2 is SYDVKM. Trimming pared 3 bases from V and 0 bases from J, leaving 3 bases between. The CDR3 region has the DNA TGTGCCAGCAGTTTTATCTCCTACGAGCAGTACTTC. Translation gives CASSFISYEQYF.

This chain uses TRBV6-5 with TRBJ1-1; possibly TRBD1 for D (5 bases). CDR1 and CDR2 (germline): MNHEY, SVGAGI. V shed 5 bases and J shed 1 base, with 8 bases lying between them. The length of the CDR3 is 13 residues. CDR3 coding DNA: TGTGCCAGCAGTAGGGGCGGGAACACTGAAGCTTTCTTT. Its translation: CASSRGGNTEAFF.

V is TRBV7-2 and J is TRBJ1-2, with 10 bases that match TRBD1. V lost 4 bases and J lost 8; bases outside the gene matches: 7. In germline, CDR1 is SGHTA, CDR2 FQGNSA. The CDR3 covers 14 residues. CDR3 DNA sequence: TGTGCCAGCAGCTCAGAGGGGACAGGGGTCGGCTACACCTTC. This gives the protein CASSSEGTGVGYTF.

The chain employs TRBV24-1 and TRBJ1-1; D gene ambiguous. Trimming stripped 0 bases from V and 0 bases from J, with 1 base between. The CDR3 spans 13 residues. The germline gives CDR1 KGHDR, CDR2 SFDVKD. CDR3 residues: CATSDLMNTEAFF. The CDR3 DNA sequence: TGTGCCACCAGTGATTTGATGAACACTGAAGCTTTCTTT.

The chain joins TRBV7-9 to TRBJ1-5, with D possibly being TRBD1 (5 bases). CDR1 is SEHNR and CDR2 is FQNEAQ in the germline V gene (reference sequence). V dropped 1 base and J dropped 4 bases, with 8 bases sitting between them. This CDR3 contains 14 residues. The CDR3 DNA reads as TGTGCCAGCAGCTTAGGGGACCCTAATCAGCCCCAGCATTTT. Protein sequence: CASSLGDPNQPQHF.

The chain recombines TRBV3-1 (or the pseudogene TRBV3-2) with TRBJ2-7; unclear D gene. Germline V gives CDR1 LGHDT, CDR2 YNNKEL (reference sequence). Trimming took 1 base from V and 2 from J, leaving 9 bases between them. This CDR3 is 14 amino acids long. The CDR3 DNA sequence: TGTGCCAGCAGCCAAGGTCAAGGGCCCTACGAGCAGTACTTC. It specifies CASSQGQGPYEQYF.